These 29 T cell receptor beta chains were all obtained from the same sample, sequenced in a study of cytomegalovirus exposure and HLA in healthy donors. PCR was performed using 60 Vbeta and 13 Jbeta primers. Repertoires were generated with immunoSEQ multiplex PCR, while TCRdb's copy carries only in-frame clones and drops some. The sample shows about 120,000 clones, approximately 80% of them seen only once. Sequencing was carried out using PBMCs. The receptor source for this set is a female donor in good health and CMV-seropositive.

The chain employs TRBV28 and TRBJ1-2, with no clear D. CDR1 is MDHEN and CDR2 is SYDVKM in the germline V gene. The CDR3 extends over 14 amino acids. The ends were cut back, 6 bases at V and 5 bases at J, with 16 bases in the middle. CDR3 in DNA: TGTGCCAGCAGCTTCGTTTCTCAGCGTTATGGCTACACCTTC. It specifies CASSFVSQRYGYTF.

The chain uses TRBV6-5 and TRBJ1-2; D is perhaps TRBD1 (6 bases). This CDR3 has 15 amino acids. V lost 6 bases to trimming and J lost 7 bases, with 21 bases between them. Germline lookup yields CDR1 MNHEY and CDR2 SVGAGI. DNA for the CDR3: TGTGCCAGCAGGGAAACAGGGTTGGAATCCGGTGGCTACACCTTC. It translates to CASRETGLESGGYTF.

The rearrangement joins TRBV6-5 to TRBJ2-1; 8 bases line up with TRBD2. J lost 1 base, V lost 2 bases, and 1 base had no gene match. CDR1 and CDR2 from the germline V gene are MNHEY and SVGAGI. The CDR3 has 15 residues. The CDR3 bases are TGTGCCAGCAGTTACGGGACTAGGTCCTACAATGAGCAGTTCTTC. Amino acid sequence: CASSYGTRSYNEQFF.

The chain couples TRBV2 to TRBJ1-6, with a possible D match to TRBD1 (5 bases). Germline V lookup: CDR1 SNHLY, CDR2 FYNNEI. The CDR3 is made up of 17 amino acids. Trimming took off 0 bases at V and 8 bases at J, with 17 bases between the two ends. The DNA of the CDR3 is TGTGCCAGCAGTGAAGCGGAAAGAGTAGGGGTGGATTCACCCCTCCACTTT. This sequence encodes CASSEAERVGVDSPLHF.

The gene calls are TRBV6-6 and TRBJ2-3; the match to TRBD1 covers 10 bases. Germline trimming cut 6 bases from V and 0 bases from J; bases unmatched to any gene: 3. Germline CDR1 MNHNY, CDR2 SVGAGI (reference sequence). This CDR3 is 15 amino acids long. CDR3 loop: CASSGQGGSTDTQYF. The CDR3 region has the DNA TGTGCCAGCAGCGGACAGGGGGGAAGCACAGATACGCAGTATTTT.

The rearrangement joins TRBV19 to TRBJ1-2; D call uncertain. Trimming stripped 3 bases from V and 3 bases from J, with 8 bases between. This CDR3 contains 13 residues. Looked up from germline, CDR1 is LNHDA and CDR2 is SQIVND (reference sequence). CDR3: CASSMGIDYGYTF. The CDR3 DNA sequence: TGTGCCAGTAGTATGGGCATTGACTATGGCTACACCTTC. The complete variable domain, with remaining parts taken from reference TRBV19 and TRBJ1-2, reads DGGITQSPKYLFRKEGQNVTLSCEQNLNHDAMYWYRQDPGQGLRLIYYSQIVNDFQKGDIAEGYSVSREKKESFPLTVTSAQKNPTAFYLCASSMGIDYGYTFGSGTRLTVV.

The chain carries TRBV2 and TRBJ2-5; 10 bases align to TRBD2. Germline CDR1 reads SNHLY; CDR2 reads FYNNEI. Unmatched junction bases numbered 9, after V lost 3 bases and J lost 5 bases. The CDR3 contains 16 residues. The CDR3 DNA reads TGTGCCAGCAGTGAGATGGGAGCGGGGGGGCATGAGACCCAGTACTTC. It specifies CASSEMGAGGHETQYF.

This clone was seen only a few times. The J gene is TRBJ1-1, the V gene TRBV7-9; D is perhaps TRBD1 (5 bases). Trimming stripped 3 bases from V and 0 bases from J, with 8 bases between. The CDR3 runs to 14 residues. Germline CDR1 SEHNR, CDR2 FQNEAQ (reference sequence). CDR3 bases: TGTGCCAGCAGCTTCCCGGGGGTGAACACTGAAGCTTTCTTT. Residues: CASSFPGVNTEAFF.

This clone has only one observation. V is TRBV10-2 and J is TRBJ2-7, with TRBD1 identical over 12 bases. Germline V gene sequence: CDR1 WSHSY, CDR2 SAAADI. V lost 6 bases and J lost 4; bases outside the gene matches: 7. The CDR3 spans 15 residues. As DNA, the CDR3 is TGCGCCAGCAGCAGTCGGGACAGGGGGCAATACGAGCAGTACTTC. Its protein product is CASSSRDRGQYEQYF.

The chain uses TRBV4-3 and TRBJ1-2; 8 bases map to TRBD1. The CDR3 length is 13 residues. CDR1 is LGHNA, CDR2 YSLEER, per germline. After removal of 3 bases from V and 6 bases from J, the junction contained 3 bases not matched to a gene. The CDR3, as DNA: TGCGCCAGCAGCCAGGACAGGGTAAATGGCTACACCTTC. Its protein product is CASSQDRVNGYTF.

V usage is TRBV7-9 and J usage is TRBJ2-3; D possibly corresponds to TRBD1 (5 bases). The germline CDR1 and CDR2 sequences are SEHNR and FQNEAQ (reference sequence). This CDR3 region has 12 residues. The V and J ends lost 5 bases and 3 bases respectively, with 6 bases between them. As DNA, the CDR3 is TGTGCCAGCAGCGCAGGGACAGATACGCAGTATTTT. Its protein product is CASSAGTDTQYF. The full variable domain, with the rest looked up from reference TRBV7-9 and TRBJ2-3, is DTGVSQNPRHKITKRGQNVTFRCDPISEHNRLYWYRQTLGQGPEFLTYFQNEAQLEKSRLLSDRFSAERPKGSFSTLEIQRTEQGDSAMYLCASSAGTDTQYFGPGTRLTVL.

This chain joins TRBV4-3 and TRBJ2-2; D ambiguous. V dropped 1 base and J dropped 5 bases, with 11 bases sitting between them. Germline V gene lookup returns CDR1 LGHNA and CDR2 YSLEER. There are 15 residues in the CDR3. As DNA, the CDR3 is TGCGCCAGCAGCCAAGGGGCAGTAAGGACCGGGGAGCTGTTTTTT. Its translation: CASSQGAVRTGELFF.

The chain carries TRBV7-3 and TRBJ1-1, with TRBD1 identical over 9 bases. V was clipped by 5 bases and J by 1 base; unmatched bases: 8. Germline V gives CDR1 SGHTA, CDR2 FQGTGA. The CDR3 sequence is 16 residues long. The CDR3 region has the DNA TGTGCCAGCAGCCCGAACAGGGGGCGAGGGAACACTGAAGCTTTCTTT. This codes for CASSPNRGRGNTEAFF.

The chain carries TRBV9 and TRBJ2-2; D uncertain. The CDR3 is made up of 14 amino acids. CDR1 is SGDLS and CDR2 is YYNGEE in the germline V gene. The ends were cut back, 0 bases at V and 2 bases at J, with 5 bases in the middle. CDR3 residues: CASSVGGNTGELFF. The CDR3 coding sequence is TGTGCCAGCAGCGTAGGCGGAAACACCGGGGAGCTGTTTTTT.

The chain joins TRBV28 to TRBJ2-7; 15 nucleotides align to TRBD2. The CDR3 spans 16 residues. CDR1 and CDR2 (germline): MDHEN, SYDVKM. The V gene end was trimmed by 8 bases and the J gene end by 3 bases; junction bases not matched to a gene: 8. The CDR3 region is CASYGLAGGLGYEQYF. Written as DNA, the CDR3 is TGTGCCAGCTACGGACTAGCGGGGGGGCTCGGCTACGAGCAGTACTTC.

Turning to this clone: Distinct nucleotide sequences in the sample also encode this CDR3. The chain has TRBV18 and TRBJ1-1; 7 bases match TRBD1. This CDR3 region has 14 residues. V was clipped by 1 base and J by 5 bases; unmatched bases: 4. CDR1 and CDR2 from the germline V gene are KGHSH and LQKENI. The CDR3 nucleotides read TGTGCCAGCTCACCACGTACAGGGGATACTGAAGCTTTCTTT. This encodes CASSPRTGDTEAFF.

The rearrangement joins TRBV6-6 to TRBJ2-7; TRBD2 is a possible D gene (6 bases). The length of the CDR3 is 13 residues. Germline CDR1 and CDR2: MNHNY and SVGAGI (reference sequence). Trimming shortened V by 6 bases and J by 7 bases, and 16 bases separated the two germline ends. Written as DNA, the CDR3 is TGTGCCAGCAGATCACAGGCCCGGGGGGAGCAGTACTTC. Translating it yields CASRSQARGEQYF.

The chain joins TRBV29-1 to TRBJ1-1; TRBD1 matches 8 bases. V shed 3 bases, J shed 1 base, and the junction held 4 bases outside the gene matches. This CDR3 is built from 14 residues. Germline loops: CDR1 SQVTM, CDR2 ANQGSEA. The CDR3: CSVEVRGPNTEAFF. The CDR3, as DNA: TGCAGCGTTGAGGTCAGGGGGCCGAACACTGAAGCTTTCTTT. Complete variable domain (other parts from reference TRBV29-1 and TRBJ1-1): SAVISQKPSRDICQRGTSLTIQCQVDSQVTMMFWYRQQPGQSLTLIATANQGSEATYESGFVIDKFPISRPNLTFSTLTVSNMSPEDSSIYLCSVEVRGPNTEAFFGQGTRLTVV.

This chain links TRBV27 with TRBJ1-2; 11 nucleotides agree with TRBD1. The CDR3 consists of 15 residues. Germline V CDR1 and CDR2: MNHEY, SMNVEV (reference sequence). Trimming removed 6 bases from V and 2 bases from J; junction bases left unmatched: 5. Written as DNA, the CDR3 is TGTGCCAGCAGGGGGGGGACAGGGGGAAACTATGGCTACACCTTC. The encoded protein is CASRGGTGGNYGYTF.

The chain links TRBV5-1 to TRBJ2-3; D ambiguous. The germline CDR1 and CDR2 sequences are SGHRS and YFSETQ. Deletions cut 4 bases from V and 4 bases from J, with 10 bases between. This CDR3 spans 13 amino acids. CDR3 sequence (DNA): TGCGCCAGCAGCCCCCTTAGTCCAGATACGCAGTATTTT. Translation: CASSPLSPDTQYF.

With respect to this clone: One junction end disagrees with the germline gene, perhaps due to a read error. J is TRBJ2-1 and V is TRBV7-9; 7 bases are shared with TRBD2. Germline values: CDR1 SEHNR, CDR2 FQNEAQ (reference sequence). CDR3 length: 12 residues. The CDR3 sequence: CSSGTTSREQFF. The CDR3 bases are TGTTCCAGTGGGACTACCTCAAGGGAGCAGTTCTTC.

The genes are TRBV7-2 and TRBJ2-3; no reliable D call. The germline V and J ends were trimmed by 5 bases and 6 bases, with 15 bases remaining between them. Germline values: CDR1 SGHTA, CDR2 FQGNSA. This CDR3 region has 14 residues. The CDR3 loop is CASSRDSRRDTQYF. CDR3 in DNA: TGTGCCAGCAGCCGAGACTCCCGTCGGGATACGCAGTATTTT.

This chain links TRBV30 with TRBJ1-5; 8 bases match TRBD1. With 2 bases clipped from V and 7 bases from J, the junction kept 7 bases outside the gene matches. CDR1 GTSNPN and CDR2 SVGIG come from the germline V gene (reference sequence). The CDR3 contains 14 residues. CDR3 in amino acids: CAWSPLQGDQPQHF. CDR3 DNA sequence: TGTGCCTGGAGTCCCCTACAGGGGGACCAGCCCCAGCATTTT.

The chain carries TRBV28 and TRBJ1-2; 9 nucleotides line up with TRBD1. V was pared by 8 bases and J by 7 bases, with 11 bases of the junction left unmatched. CDR1 is MDHEN and CDR2 is SYDVKM in the germline V gene. This CDR3 is 14 amino acids long. This CDR3 is CASAPGQGIGGYTF. CDR3 DNA: TGTGCCAGCGCCCCGGGACAGGGAATCGGTGGCTACACCTTC.

This clone has a single count. This chain links TRBV10-3 with TRBJ2-3; 9 bases map to TRBD2. V shed 3 bases, J shed 6 bases, and the junction held 7 bases outside the gene matches. Germline CDR1 and CDR2: ENHRY and SYGVKD. CDR3 size: 15 residues. The CDR3 sequence: CAISDGASGADTQYF. CDR3 DNA: TGTGCCATCAGTGATGGGGCTAGCGGGGCGGATACGCAGTATTTT.

The chain recombines TRBV5-1 with TRBJ1-1; 8 bases line up with TRBD1. V trimming: 0 bases; J trimming: 3 bases; junction bases outside the gene matches: 10. The CDR3 runs 17 residues. Germline-derived CDR1 and CDR2 are SGHRS and YFSETQ. Here the CDR3 reads CASSLAGTGTLYTEAFF. CDR3 DNA: TGCGCCAGCAGCTTGGCTGGGACAGGAACCTTATACACTGAAGCTTTCTTT.

The chain has TRBV18 and TRBJ2-2, with a weak D call TRBD1 (6 bases). The V gene lost 4 bases and the J gene lost 7 bases, with 16 bases spanning the gap. This CDR3 comprises 15 residues. CDR1 and CDR2 (germline): KGHSH, LQKENI. CDR3 DNA sequence: TGTGCCAGCTCACTTTCACAGGGTTCCAGCGGGGAGCTGTTTTTT. Translation: CASSLSQGSSGELFF.

V usage is TRBV7-9 and J usage is TRBJ2-1; D gene unclear. V was cut by 1 base and J by 2 bases, with 9 bases left in between. Germline V gene sequence: CDR1 SEHNR, CDR2 FQNEAQ (reference sequence). CDR3 length: 15 amino acids. Written as DNA, the CDR3 is TGTGCCAGCAGCTTAGATCTGGGCACCTACAATGAGCAGTTCTTC. Translation: CASSLDLGTYNEQFF.

The chain uses TRBV2 and TRBJ1-2, with TRBD1 matching over 7 bases. The CDR3 has 13 residues. Losses at the gene ends were 6 bases for V and 2 bases for J; bases not matched to a gene: 3. Germline assignment: CDR1 SNHLY and CDR2 FYNNEI. CDR3 sequence: CASRLTGNYGYTF. For the CDR3, the DNA is TGTGCCAGCAGGTTGACAGGGAACTATGGCTACACCTTC.